This T cell receptor beta chain was identified in a study of blood T cells in healthy people across ages. The J segment lost 7 bases and the V segment lost 1 base, leaving 14 bases of the junction unmatched. Germline lookup yields CDR1 SGHNT and CDR2 YYREEE (reference sequence). The CDR3 spans 18 residues. A second PCR of about 6 to 11 cycles used a sample-barcoded 5' primer and a J-beta primer mix. TCRdb used MiXCR to reprocess the 5' RACE reads, holding one entry per CDR3 protein. The sample lists 900,000 to 950,000 distinct CDR3 sequences, about 28% occurring once. This clonotype was observed a handful of times. The same specimen was also included in a second study, on T cells of mothers and their children.

The TCR was taken from a woman aged 40 to 55 in good health. The chain links TRBV5-4 to TRBJ1-4; the match to TRBD1 covers 9 bases. Sample: blood. CDR3 amino acids: CASSLKRLQGAGGEKLFF. CDR3 DNA sequence: TGTGCCAGCAGCTTGAAACGTCTACAGGGGGCCGGGGGTGAAAAACTGTTTTTT.